This T cell receptor beta chain derives from a study of T cell responses to AZD1222 COVID-19 vaccine. Trimming removed 8 bases at V and 0 bases at J, with 13 bases between. Germline V gives CDR1 MNHEY, CDR2 SVGAGI. The CDR3 runs to 14 residues. Data came from immunoSEQ multiplex PCR; TCRdb stores just in-frame clones and leaves some out. The top ten clones hold approximately 0.52% of a sample with 250,000 to 300,000 clones, about 94% of them seen once. As regards this clone: Its specificity is not known.

Study-wide results and limits: The repertoires were collected only after the peak T cell response. Most donors were white British and more were female, and clonal diversity was possibly underestimated. Spike-specific TCR repertoires showed rising breadth and depth after two AZD1222 doses.

The rearrangement links TRBV6-5 to TRBJ1-2, with unresolved D. The receptor's source is an adult who received the AZD1222 COVID-19 vaccine. The sample was peripheral blood, taken 28 days after the second AZD1222 dose. The CDR3 DNA sequence: TGTGCCAGCTCGATGGATGGATCTAACTATGGCTACACCTTC. Residues: CASSMDGSNYGYTF.